The rows below give T cell receptor beta chains drawn from one sample of a study of glioma-infiltrating T cells. MiXCR, run by TCRdb on the multiplex PCR reads, gives a single entry per CDR3 protein. The data hold about 130,000 distinct CDR3 sequences, with about 25% observed a single time. What was sequenced was glioma tissue, nonneoplastic brain tissue, or PBMCs (not recorded which). The receptors derive from a human donor with low-grade glioma or glioblastoma, undergoing nonglioma brain surgery, or in good health (not recorded which). Both conserved end residues are part of each CDR3. The D gene is left open where the match is weak. Size is omitted from some rows. Given values are once, few, many or a class for expanded clones.

j_call clone_size d_call v_call cdr3_aa cdr3_nt
TRBJ2-5 many . TRBV20-1 CSGQQETQYF TGCAGTGGACAGCAAGAGACCCAGTACTTC
TRBJ2-1 few . TRBV4-2 CASSQVAGERGNEQFF TGTGCCAGCAGCCAAGTGGCAGGGGAGAGAGGCAATGAGCAGTTCTTC
TRBJ1-5 many TRBD1 TRBV20-1 CSAWDRVQPQHF TGCAGTGCCTGGGACAGGGTTCAGCCCCAGCATTTT
TRBJ1-4 . . TRBV20-1 CSARGGGPNEKLFF TGCAGTGCTAGAGGAGGGGGTCCCAATGAAAAACTGTTTTTT
TRBJ2-3 few TRBD1 TRBV5-1 CASSSPLRDSANTQYF TGCGCCAGCAGCTCGCCTCTCCGGGACAGCGCCAATACGCAGTATTTT
TRBJ2-1 . . TRBV29-1 CSGRLAYNEQFF TGCAGCGGACGACTAGCCTACAATGAGCAGTTCTTC
TRBJ1-2 . . TRBV10-2 CASSETGQDYGYTF TGCGCCAGCAGTGAGACAGGGCAGGACTATGGCTACACCTTC
TRBJ1-3 . TRBD1 TRBV7-2 CASSSYGQGKGNTIYF TGTGCCAGCAGCTCATACGGACAGGGAAAGGGAAACACCATATATTTT
TRBJ2-3 few . TRBV11-2 CASSSLLASSTDTQYF TGTGCCAGCAGCTCACTACTAGCCTCTAGCACAGATACGCAGTATTTT
TRBJ2-3 . . TRBV2 CASKGTGTDTQYF TGTGCCAGCAAGGGAACAGGGACAGATACGCAGTATTTT
TRBJ1-1 . . TRBV12-3/TRBV12-4 CASSGAGSGTEAFF TGTGCCAGTTCGGGGGCAGGGAGTGGCACTGAAGCTTTCTTT
TRBJ2-5 . TRBD1 TRBV12-3/TRBV12-4 CASSFTPTGGEETQYF TGTGCCAGCAGTTTCACCCCAACAGGGGGCGAAGAGACCCAGTACTTC
TRBJ1-1 once TRBD1 TRBV19 CASSIWTGDMNTEAFF TGTGCCAGTAGTATTTGGACAGGGGACATGAACACTGAAGCTTTCTTT
TRBJ2-2 many . TRBV6-1 CASTRKPGRLAGELFF TGTGCCAGCACTCGTAAGCCAGGGCGCCTCGCCGGGGAGCTGTTTTTT
TRBJ2-1 . . TRBV11-3 CASSLGFAGSHEQFF TGTGCCAGCAGCTTAGGCTTTGCAGGGTCCCATGAGCAGTTCTTC
TRBJ2-2 once . TRBV20-1 CSAWGIALNTGELFF TGCAGTGCCTGGGGAATAGCGCTGAACACCGGGGAGCTGTTTTTT
TRBJ1-5 few . TRBV5-1 CASSLGTVDQPQHF TGCGCCAGCAGCTTGGGGACAGTCGATCAGCCCCAGCATTTT
TRBJ1-1 few . TRBV3-1 CASSPLPYMNTEAFF TGTGCCAGCAGCCCGCTCCCCTACATGAACACTGAAGCTTTCTTT
TRBJ2-5 few . TRBV7-3 CASSPTAQETQYF TGTGCCAGCAGCCCGACGGCTCAAGAGACCCAGTACTTC
TRBJ2-3 . TRBD2 TRBV7-9 CASSPGLAGWDTQYF TGTGCCAGCAGCCCCGGACTAGCGGGTTGGGATACGCAGTATTTT
TRBJ1-1 many . TRBV6-1 CASSPSGGRTEAFF TGTGCCAGCAGCCCTAGTGGGGGGAGGACTGAAGCTTTCTTT
TRBJ1-1 . . TRBV5-1 CASSLNSNTEAFF TGCGCCAGCAGCTTGAACAGTAACACTGAAGCTTTCTTT
TRBJ1-2 . . TRBV2 CASRPTTGGYTF TGTGCCAGCAGACCCACCACCGGCGGCTACACCTTC
TRBJ2-2 . . TRBV10-3 CATFPRAGVTGELFF TGTGCCACCTTCCCTCGGGCAGGGGTCACCGGGGAGCTGTTTTTT
TRBJ2-3 few . TRBV11-2 CASSLVDPSTDTQYF TGTGCCAGCAGCTTAGTGGATCCTAGCACAGATACGCAGTATTTT
TRBJ2-3 . . TRBV20-1 CSTLSSRQVTTDTQYF TGCAGTACTCTTTCCTCAAGACAGGTCACTACAGATACGCAGTATTTT
TRBJ2-3 few TRBD2 TRBV20-1 CSATPPPGLAGGLADTQYF TGCAGTGCTACCCCGCCGCCGGGACTAGCGGGGGGGCTGGCAGATACGCAGTATTTT
TRBJ1-1 . . TRBV6-5 CASSRPTYGRGANTEALF TGTGCCAGCAGTAGACCCACTTATGGGCGAGGGGCGAACACTGAAGCTCTCTTT
TRBJ2-3 few TRBD2 TRBV6-1 CASRKRGGADTQYF TGTGCCAGCAGAAAGCGGGGGGGCGCAGATACGCAGTATTTT
TRBJ1-1 . . TRBV20-1 CSARLTVRRRNTEAFF TGCAGTGCTAGGTTGACAGTCAGGAGGCGGAACACTGAAGCTTTCTTT
TRBJ1-3 . . TRBV20-1 CSAINRATGNTIYF TGCAGTGCTATTAACAGGGCCACTGGAAACACCATATATTTT
TRBJ1-3 many . TRBV6-1 CASRLHQNSGNTIYF TGTGCCAGCAGATTGCACCAGAACTCTGGAAACACCATATATTTT
TRBJ1-2 many . TRBV4-1 CASSQELTANYGYTF TGCGCCAGCAGCCAAGAATTGACAGCCAACTATGGCTACACCTTC
TRBJ1-5 many . TRBV28 CASRDSNQPQHF TGTGCCAGCAGGGATAGCAATCAGCCCCAGCATTTT
TRBJ2-6 . . TRBV14 CASSQDLLANVLTF TGTGCCAGCAGCCAAGACCTCTTGGCAAACGTCCTGACTTTC
TRBJ2-1 few TRBD2 TRBV5-1 CASSSGTSVNEQFF TGCGCCAGCAGCTCGGGGACTAGCGTGAATGAGCAGTTCTTC
TRBJ1-5 . TRBD1 TRBV19 CASSLQTGGYSNQPQHF TGTGCCAGTAGTCTTCAGACAGGGGGCTATAGCAATCAGCCCCAGCATTTT
TRBJ2-1 many . TRBV4-1 CASSLGGQSYNEQFF TGCGCCAGCAGCCTCGGGGGACAGAGCTACAATGAGCAGTTCTTC
TRBJ2-2 . . TRBV7-9 CASSLGGLKNTGELFF TGTGCCAGCAGCCTGGGTGGACTTAAAAACACCGGGGAGCTGTTTTTT
TRBJ1-1 . . TRBV5-1 CASSQEESSNTEAFF TGCGCCAGCAGCCAAGAAGAGTCCTCGAACACTGAAGCTTTCTTT
TRBJ2-3 . . TRBV7-2 CASSLAVGDGTQYF TGTGCCAGCAGCTTAGCAGTCGGGGATGGGACGCAGTATTTT
TRBJ2-1 . TRBD2 TRBV6-1 CASSEAVLASAHEQLF TGTGCCAGCAGTGAAGCGGTACTAGCGTCCGCTCATGAGCAGCTCTTC
TRBJ2-1 . . TRBV7-2 CASSLAYKSSYNEQFF TGTGCCAGCAGCTTAGCGTATAAGAGCTCCTACAATGAGCAGTTCTTC
TRBJ1-1 few . TRBV11-2 CASSSREGSTEAFF TGTGCCAGCAGCTCCAGGGAAGGTAGCACTGAAGCTTTCTTT
TRBJ2-5 many . TRBV6-1 CASRPPYVVGETQYF TGTGCCAGCAGACCACCCTACGTGGTGGGAGAGACCCAGTACTTC
TRBJ2-5 . TRBD2 TRBV5-1 CASSLSGGTQETQYF TGCGCCAGCAGCCTAAGCGGGGGGACACAAGAGACCCAGTACTTC